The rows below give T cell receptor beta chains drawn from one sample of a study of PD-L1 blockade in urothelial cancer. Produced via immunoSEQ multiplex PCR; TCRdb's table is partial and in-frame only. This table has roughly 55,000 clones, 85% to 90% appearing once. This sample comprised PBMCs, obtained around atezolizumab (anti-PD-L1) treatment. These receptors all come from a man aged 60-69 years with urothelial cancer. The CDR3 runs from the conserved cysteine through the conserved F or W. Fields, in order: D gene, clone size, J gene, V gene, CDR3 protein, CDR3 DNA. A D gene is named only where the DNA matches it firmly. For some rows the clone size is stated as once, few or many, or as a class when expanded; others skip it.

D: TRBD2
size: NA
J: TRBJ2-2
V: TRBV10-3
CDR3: CAIRGTSGGLGTGELFF
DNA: TGTGCCATCAGGGGGACTAGCGGGGGTTTGGGCACCGGGGAGCTGTTTTTT

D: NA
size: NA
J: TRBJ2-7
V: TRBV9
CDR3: CASSVGSQGMAYEQYF
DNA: TGTGCCAGCAGCGTAGGTTCCCAGGGAATGGCCTACGAGCAGTACTTC

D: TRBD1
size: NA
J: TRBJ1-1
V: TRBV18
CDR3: CASSRGQGGREAFF
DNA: TGTGCCAGCTCACGTGGACAGGGGGGACGCGAGGCTTTCTTT

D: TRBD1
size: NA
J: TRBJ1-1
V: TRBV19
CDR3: CASRATGGEAFF
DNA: TGTGCCAGTAGGGCAACAGGGGGGGAGGCTTTCTTT

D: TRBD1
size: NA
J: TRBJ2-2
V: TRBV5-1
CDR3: CASSEQGAKTGELFF
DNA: TGCGCCAGCAGCGAACAGGGGGCGAAAACCGGGGAGCTGTTTTTT

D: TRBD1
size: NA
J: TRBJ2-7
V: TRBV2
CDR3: CASSWTGQYEQYF
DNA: TGTGCCAGCAGTTGGACAGGGCAATACGAGCAGTACTTC

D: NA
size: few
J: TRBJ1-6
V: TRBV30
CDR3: CLRAADSPLHF
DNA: TGTCTCAGGGCGGCCGATTCACCCCTCCACTTT

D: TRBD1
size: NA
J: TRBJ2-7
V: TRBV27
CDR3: CASSPRQGAHEQYF
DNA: TGTGCCAGCAGTCCTAGACAGGGGGCCCACGAGCAGTACTTC

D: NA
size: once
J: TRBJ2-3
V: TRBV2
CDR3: CASSLARALTTDTQYF
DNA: TGTGCCAGCAGCCTCGCGAGGGCTCTCACAACAGATACGCAGTATTTT

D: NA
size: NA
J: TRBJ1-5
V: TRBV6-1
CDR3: CASSAYQGFQPQHF
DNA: TGTGCCAGCAGTGCTTATCAGGGATTTCAGCCCCAGCATTTT

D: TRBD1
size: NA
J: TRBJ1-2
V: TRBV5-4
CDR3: CASSRIVGTGELGGYTF
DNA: TGTGCCAGCAGCCGGATCGTGGGGACAGGGGAGTTGGGTGGCTACACCTTC

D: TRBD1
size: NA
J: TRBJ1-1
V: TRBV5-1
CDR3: CASSVGQTNTEAFF
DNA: TGCGCCAGCAGCGTGGGACAGACAAACACTGAAGCTTTCTTT

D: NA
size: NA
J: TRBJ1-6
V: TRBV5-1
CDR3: CASSLRPVESHDYLDSPLHF
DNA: TGCGCCAGCAGCTTACGTCCGGTAGAGAGCCATGATTACTTAGATTCACCCCTCCACTTT

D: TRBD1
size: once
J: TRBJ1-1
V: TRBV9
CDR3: CASSVAGQGASAATEAFF
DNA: TGTGCCAGCAGCGTAGCGGGACAGGGGGCGAGTGCAGCCACTGAAGCTTTCTTT

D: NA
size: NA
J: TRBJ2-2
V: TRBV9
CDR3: CASKAAGELFF
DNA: TGTGCCAGCAAGGCGGCCGGGGAGCTGTTTTTT

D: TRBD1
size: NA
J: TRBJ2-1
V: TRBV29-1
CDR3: CSVEGYRGAYNEQFF
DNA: TGCAGCGTTGAAGGGTACAGGGGGGCCTACAATGAGCAGTTCTTC

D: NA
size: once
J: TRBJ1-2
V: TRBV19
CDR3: CASSMGGGYTF
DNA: TGTGCCAGTAGTATGGGGGGTGGCTACACCTTC

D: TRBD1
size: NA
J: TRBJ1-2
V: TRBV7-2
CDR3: CASSLEDRHLGGYTF
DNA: TGTGCCAGCAGCCTTGAGGACAGGCACCTCGGAGGCTACACCTTC

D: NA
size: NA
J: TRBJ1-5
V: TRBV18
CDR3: CASSKDRNSNQPQHF
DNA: TGTGCCAGCTCAAAAGACAGAAATAGCAATCAGCCCCAGCATTTT

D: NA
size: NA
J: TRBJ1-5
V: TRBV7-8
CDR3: CASSGGTNQPQHF
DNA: TGTGCCAGCAGCGGAGGCACCAATCAGCCCCAGCATTTT

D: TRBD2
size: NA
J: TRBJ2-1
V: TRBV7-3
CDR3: CASSYLAGGYNEQFF
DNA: TGTGCCAGCAGCTATCTAGCGGGGGGCTACAATGAGCAGTTCTTC

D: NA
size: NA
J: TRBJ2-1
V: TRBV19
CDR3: CASSMPGIREQFF
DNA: TGTGCCAGTAGTATGCCAGGGATACGCGAGCAGTTCTTC

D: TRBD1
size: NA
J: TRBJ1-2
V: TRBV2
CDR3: CASSAQTGGIYYGYTF
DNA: TGTGCCAGCAGTGCCCAGACAGGGGGGATCTACTATGGCTACACCTTC

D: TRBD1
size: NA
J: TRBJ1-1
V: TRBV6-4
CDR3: CASRDWDRGTEAFF
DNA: TGTGCCAGCCGGGATTGGGACAGGGGGACTGAAGCTTTCTTT

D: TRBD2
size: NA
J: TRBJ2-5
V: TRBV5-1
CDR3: CASSTGTSGTQETQYF
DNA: TGCGCCAGCAGCACGGGGACTAGCGGGACCCAAGAGACCCAGTACTTC

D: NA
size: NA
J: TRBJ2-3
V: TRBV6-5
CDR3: CASSLANLRGDTQYF
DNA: TGTGCCAGCAGTTTGGCTAACCTCCGAGGAGATACGCAGTATTTT

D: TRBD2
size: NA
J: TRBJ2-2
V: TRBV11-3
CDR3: CASRTSGRTGELFF
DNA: TGTGCCAGCAGGACTAGCGGGAGGACCGGGGAGCTGTTTTTT

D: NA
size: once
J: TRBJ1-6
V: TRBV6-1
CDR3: CASSEDFSSYNSPLHF
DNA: TGTGCCAGCAGTGAAGATTTTAGTTCCTATAATTCACCCCTCCACTTT

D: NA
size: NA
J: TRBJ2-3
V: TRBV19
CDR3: CASSIGHRDTQYF
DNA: TGTGCCAGTAGTATAGGACATCGAGATACGCAGTATTTT

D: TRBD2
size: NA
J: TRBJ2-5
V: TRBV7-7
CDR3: CASSPNSGGASETQYF
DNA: TGTGCTAGCAGCCCTAATAGCGGGGGGGCCTCAGAGACCCAGTACTTC

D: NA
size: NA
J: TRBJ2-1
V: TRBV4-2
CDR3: CASSQDIEIGEQFF
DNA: TGTGCCAGCAGCCAAGATATTGAGATCGGGGAGCAGTTCTTC

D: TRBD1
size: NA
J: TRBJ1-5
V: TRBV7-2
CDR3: CASSLVGQGEQPQHF
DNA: TGTGCCAGCAGCTTAGTGGGACAGGGGGAACAGCCCCAGCATTTT

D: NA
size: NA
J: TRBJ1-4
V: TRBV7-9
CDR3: CASSNGGGTESTNEKLFF
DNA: TGTGCCAGCAGCAATGGTGGGGGGACTGAGTCAACTAATGAAAAACTGTTTTTT

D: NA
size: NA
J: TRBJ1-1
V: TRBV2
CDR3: CASRDRAGATEAFF
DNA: TGTGCCAGCAGGGACCGGGCAGGGGCCACTGAAGCTTTCTTT

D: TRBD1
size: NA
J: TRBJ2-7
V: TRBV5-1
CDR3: CASSSRTGGYEQYF
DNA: TGCGCCAGCAGCTCCCGGACAGGGGGCTACGAGCAGTACTTC

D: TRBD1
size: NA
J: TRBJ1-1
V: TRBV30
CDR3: CAWQSTGAPNTEAFF
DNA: TGTGCCTGGCAATCGACAGGGGCTCCAAACACTGAAGCTTTCTTT

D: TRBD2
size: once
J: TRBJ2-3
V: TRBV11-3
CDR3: CASSFGLEITDTQYF
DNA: TGTGCCAGCAGCTTCGGACTAGAGATCACAGATACGCAGTATTTT

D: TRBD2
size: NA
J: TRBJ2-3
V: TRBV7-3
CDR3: CASSSGGGTQYF
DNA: TGTGCCAGCAGCTCGGGAGGGGGTACGCAGTATTTT

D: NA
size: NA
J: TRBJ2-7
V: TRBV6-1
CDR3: CASSENGRAYEQYF
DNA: TGTGCCAGCAGTGAAAACGGCAGGGCCTACGAGCAGTACTTC

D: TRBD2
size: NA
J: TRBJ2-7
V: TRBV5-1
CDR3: CASSPGLAGGPGNEQYF
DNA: TGCGCCAGCAGCCCGGGACTAGCGGGAGGGCCTGGGAACGAGCAGTACTTC

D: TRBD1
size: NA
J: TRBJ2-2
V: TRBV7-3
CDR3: CASSLRDRNTGELFF
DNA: TGTGCCAGCAGCCTCCGGGACAGGAACACCGGGGAGCTGTTTTTT

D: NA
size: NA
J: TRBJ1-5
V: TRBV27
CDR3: CASSLAHNSNQPQHF
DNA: TGTGCCAGCAGTTTAGCACACAATAGCAATCAGCCCCAGCATTTT

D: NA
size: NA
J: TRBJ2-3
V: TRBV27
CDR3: CASSLSRGSDTQYF
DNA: TGTGCCAGCAGTTTATCGAGGGGGTCAGATACGCAGTATTTT

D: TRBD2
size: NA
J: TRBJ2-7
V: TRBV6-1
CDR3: CASREGLAGTYEQYF
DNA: TGTGCCAGCAGGGAGGGACTAGCGGGGACCTACGAGCAGTACTTC

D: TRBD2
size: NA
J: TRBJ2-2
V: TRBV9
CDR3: CASSPTSATGELFF
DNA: TGTGCCAGCAGCCCAACTAGCGCCACCGGGGAGCTGTTTTTT

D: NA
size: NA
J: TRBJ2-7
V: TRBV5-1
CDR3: CASSLVVEVAQRRYEQYF
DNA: TGCGCCAGCAGCTTGGTAGTTGAGGTAGCCCAACGCCGGTACGAGCAGTACTTC

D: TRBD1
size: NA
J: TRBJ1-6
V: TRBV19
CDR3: CASGDRSNSPLHF
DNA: TGTGCCAGTGGGGACAGGAGTAATTCACCCCTCCACTTT

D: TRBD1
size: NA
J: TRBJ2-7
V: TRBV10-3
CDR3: CATNQPGQGYEQYF
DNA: TGTGCCACGAATCAACCGGGACAGGGCTACGAGCAGTACTTC

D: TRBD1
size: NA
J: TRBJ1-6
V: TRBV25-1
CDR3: CASKGTGFNSPLHF
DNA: TGTGCCAGCAAGGGGACAGGATTTAATTCACCCCTCCACTTT

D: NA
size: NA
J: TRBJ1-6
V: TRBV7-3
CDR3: CASSIKNYNSPLHF
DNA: TGTGCCAGCAGCATTAAAAACTATAATTCACCCCTCCACTTT

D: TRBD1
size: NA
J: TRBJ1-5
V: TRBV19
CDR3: CASSIAPQGSNQPQHF
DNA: TGTGCCAGTAGTATAGCGCCACAGGGGAGCAATCAGCCCCAGCATTTT

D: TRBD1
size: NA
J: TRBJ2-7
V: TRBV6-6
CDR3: CASSSGTGVYEQYF
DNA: TGTGCCAGCAGTTCCGGGACAGGGGTCTACGAGCAGTACTTC

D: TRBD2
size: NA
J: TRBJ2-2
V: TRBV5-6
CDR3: CASSLDGRSGELFF
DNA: TGTGCCAGCAGCTTGGACGGGAGGTCCGGGGAGCTGTTTTTT

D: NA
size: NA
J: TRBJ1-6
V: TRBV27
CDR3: CASTPRYGGSSYNSPLHF
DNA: TGTGCCAGCACCCCAAGGTACGGGGGTAGCTCCTATAATTCACCCCTCCACTTT

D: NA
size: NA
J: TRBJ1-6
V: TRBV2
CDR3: CASRGSRISYNSPLHF
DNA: TGTGCCAGCAGGGGGAGTCGGATATCCTATAATTCACCCCTCCACTTT